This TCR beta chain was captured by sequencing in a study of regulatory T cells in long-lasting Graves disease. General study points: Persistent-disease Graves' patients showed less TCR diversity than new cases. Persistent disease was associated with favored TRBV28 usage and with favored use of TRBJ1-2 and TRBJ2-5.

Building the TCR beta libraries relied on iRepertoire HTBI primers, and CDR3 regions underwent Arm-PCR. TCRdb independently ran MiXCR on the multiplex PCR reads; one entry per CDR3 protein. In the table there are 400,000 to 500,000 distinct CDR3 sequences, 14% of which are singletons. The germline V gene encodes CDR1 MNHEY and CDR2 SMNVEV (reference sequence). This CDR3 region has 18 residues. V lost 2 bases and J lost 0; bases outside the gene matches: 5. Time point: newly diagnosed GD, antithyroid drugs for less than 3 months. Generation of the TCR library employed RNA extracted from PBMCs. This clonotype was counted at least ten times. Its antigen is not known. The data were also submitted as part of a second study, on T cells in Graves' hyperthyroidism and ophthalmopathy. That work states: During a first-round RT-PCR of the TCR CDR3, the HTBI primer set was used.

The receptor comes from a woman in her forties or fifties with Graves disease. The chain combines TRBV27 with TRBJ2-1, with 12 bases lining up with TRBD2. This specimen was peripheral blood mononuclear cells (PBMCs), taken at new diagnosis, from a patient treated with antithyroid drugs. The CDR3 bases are TGTGCCAGCAGTTTAGTCGGACTAGCGGGAACCTCCTACAATGAGCAGTTCTTC. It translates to CASSLVGLAGTSYNEQFF.